This T cell receptor (beta chain) was obtained from a study of T cell responses to AZD1222 COVID-19 vaccine. Study conclusions and caveats: Spike-specific TCR breadth rose after two AZD1222 doses, and depth rose as well. A mostly white British donor set with more females was recruited, and clonal diversity was possibly underestimated.

Repertoires were generated with immunoSEQ multiplex PCR, while TCRdb's copy carries only in-frame clones and drops some. The repertoire has 75,000 or so clones, 85% to 95% of them found once; the top ten carry 28%. The germline gives CDR1 SGDLS, CDR2 YYNGEE. With V trimmed by 3 bases and J by 5 bases, 4 bases remained unmatched. CDR3 size: 15 residues. This clone has a single count. Its specificity is not known. This sequence originates from an adult who received the AZD1222 COVID-19 vaccine. This sample comprised peripheral blood, obtained 28 days after the second AZD1222 dose. The chain has TRBV9 and TRBJ2-1; 11 bases fit TRBD2. CDR3 coding DNA: TGTGCCAGCAGCGCACCGACTAGCGGGAACAATGAGCAGTTCTTC. Translated: CASSAPTSGNNEQFF.